This TCR beta chain appears in the sequencing data of a study of T cells in localized non-small cell lung cancer (dated by TCRdb to about 2020). About the study as a whole: Comparing tumors with uninvolved tumor-adjacent lungs, the study looked at the T cell repertoires of over 200 patients with early-stage NSCLC. NSCLC patients had a mean age of roughly 66 years, and more than 120 were male and more than 90 female. All 250 or so NSCLC patients in the cohort were treatment-naive and had localized lung tumors that were resected. General findings and caveats noted by the study authors: Because of the exploratory design, TCR variables were selected using unadjusted p-values without false-discovery rate correction. Uninvolved tumor-adjacent lung showed the highest T cell clonality, higher than tumor, which suggests more focused antigenic responses in the uninvolved tumor-adjacent lung. A median of 57 of the top 100 tumor clones turned up in the paired uninvolved adjacent lung, and 25 to 30 of those clones also ranked among the top 100 of that same adjacent lung. Longer overall survival was associated with higher blood T cell density, whereas shorter survival was associated with higher adjacent-lung clonality. Multi-region tumor sequencing was not performed, so intratumor heterogeneity could not be excluded.

As regards this clone: The specificity of this receptor is unknown. Base qualities are not provided; no much larger clone lies one nucleotide away.

Trimming removed 5 bases from V and 3 bases from J, leaving 13 bases between the germline ends. The CDR3 covers 14 residues, taking in both the cysteine and the phenylalanine. The only DNA kept is the CDR3, 42 bases in frame from the first base. In the germline V gene, CDR1 corresponds to MDHEN and CDR2 to SYDVKM. TCR beta CDR3 regions were sequenced from DNA using the immunoSEQ Assay. In the original analysis: To compute T cell density, TCR beta template counts were normalized to usable DNA, which was estimated by amplifying housekeeping genes. Richness was estimated using the preseqR package, with extrapolation to 400,000 templates for PBMC samples and to 120,000 templates for tissue samples. Clonality was calculated as one minus Pielou's evenness. To identify tissue-enriched TCRs, differential abundance testing was run on productive amino-acid clonotypes with a minimum total count of 5 and an alpha of 0.1. The Jaccard Index and the Morisita Overlap Index were used to quantify repertoire overlap between compartments. GLIPH clustered TCR beta CDR3s with public tetramer-defined viral CDR3s; viral motifs required at least three viral sequences plus V-gene enrichment. The clones in this table, taken by TCRdb from immuneACCESS, are in-frame only. Not every clone is retained; where verified, under half of the shortfall comes from an unresolved V gene, and the cause of the rest is unknown. V and J calls and clone size are those listed in that table; D and trimming were worked out from the DNA. This sample holds approximately 54,000 clones; around four fifths were observed only once. The ten largest clones capture nearly 20% of the sample.

At diagnosis, tumor, uninvolved tumor-adjacent lung and peripheral blood were collected and then preserved as a mix of FFPE and fresh-frozen material. Blood samples were analyzed as peripheral blood mononuclear cells for TCR repertoire profiling. The material sequenced was peripheral blood, taken before any cancer treatment. The origin of this receptor is a female donor at least 60 years old with stage II squamous cell lung carcinoma. The V and J genes are TRBV28 and TRBJ2-5, and possibly TRBD1, on 5 matching bases. The CDR3 reads as follows: CASSTRQGEETQYF. The nucleotides are TGTGCCAGCAGTACGCGTCAGGGTGAAGAGACCCAGTACTTC.